These 8 T cell receptor beta chains came from one sample sequenced in a study of cytomegalovirus exposure and HLA in healthy donors. Use of 60 Vbeta and 13 Jbeta primers characterized the PCR. Assay: immunoSEQ multiplex PCR; the TCRdb copy retains only in-frame clones and omits some. The sample has more than 100,000 clones, roughly four fifths seen once; the top ten hold 0.94%. Input material: PBMCs. The receptors derive from a woman aged 55-75 years in good health and CMV-seronegative.

The chain joins TRBV27 to TRBJ2-1; 9 positions agree with TRBD2. In germline, CDR1 is MNHEY, CDR2 SMNVEV (reference sequence). V shed 4 bases and J 7 bases; nucleotides not matched to a gene: 8. There are 15 residues in the CDR3. The chain's CDR3 is CASSSPSAGGNEQFF. The CDR3 DNA sequence: TGTGCCAGCAGTTCCCCTAGCGCGGGGGGGAATGAGCAGTTCTTC.

J is TRBJ1-4 and V is TRBV29-1; D remains ambiguous. The germline V and J ends were trimmed by 2 bases and 7 bases, with 11 bases remaining between them. CDR3 size: 13 residues. Germline CDR1 is SQVTM and CDR2 is ANQGSEA. The CDR3 region has the DNA TGCAGCGTTGAATCGGGGTTGGGTGAAAAACTGTTTTTT. Residues: CSVESGLGEKLFF. The full variable domain, in which reference TRBV29-1 and TRBJ1-4 provide the parts outside the CDR3, is SAVISQKPSRDICQRGTSLTIQCQVDSQVTMMFWYRQQPGQSLTLIATANQGSEATYESGFVIDKFPISRPNLTFSTLTVSNMSPEDSSIYLCSVESGLGEKLFFGSGTQLSVL.

The rearrangement uses TRBV7-6 and TRBJ2-6; possible D gene TRBD2, 6 bases. Trimming removed 5 bases from V and 0 bases from J, with 14 bases in between. The CDR3 is made up of 17 amino acids. Germline lookup yields CDR1 SGHVS and CDR2 FNYEAQ. The CDR3 reads CASSPAGWSSGANVLTF. CDR3 bases: TGTGCCAGCAGCCCAGCGGGTTGGAGCTCTGGGGCCAACGTCCTGACTTTC.

The genes are TRBV5-5 and TRBJ1-4; weak D call: TRBD1 (6 bases). The CDR3 runs 14 residues. Trimming cost V 5 bases and J 2 bases, with 10 bases left between them. Per germline, CDR1 SGHKS and CDR2 YYEKEE (reference sequence). Here the CDR3 DNA reads TGTGCCAGCAGGCCAGGGGTGACTAATGAAAAACTGTTTTTT. Amino acid sequence: CASRPGVTNEKLFF.

The chain couples TRBV5-1 to TRBJ1-5; maybe TRBD1 (5 bases). Trimming cost V 0 bases and J 7 bases, with 11 bases left between them. CDR3 length equals 14 residues. The germline gives CDR1 SGHRS, CDR2 YFSETQ. The CDR3 loop is CASSLAGDGQPQHF. The CDR3 nucleotides read TGCGCCAGCAGCTTGGCGGGGGATGGACAGCCCCAGCATTTT.

V usage is TRBV7-9 and J usage is TRBJ2-1, with TRBD2 identical over 8 bases. V lost 4 bases, J lost 2 bases, and 7 bases stayed unmatched. Germline CDR1 is SEHNR and CDR2 is FQNEAQ (reference sequence). The CDR3 runs 16 residues. The CDR3 region has the DNA TGTGCCAGCAGCTCCTCCGGGGGGGCCCCCTACAATGAGCAGTTCTTC. Translation gives CASSSSGGAPYNEQFF.

The chain couples TRBV19 to TRBJ1-2; no firm D call. The V gene's germline CDR1 is LNHDA and CDR2 SQIVND (reference sequence). This CDR3 contains 13 residues. Trimming shortened V by 3 bases and J by 6 bases, and 11 bases separated the two germline ends. CDR3 sequence (DNA): TGTGCCAGTAGTATCGGGGTTCAGCATGGCTACACCTTC. The encoded protein is CASSIGVQHGYTF.

The V call is TRBV10-3, the J call TRBJ2-1, with TRBD1 matching 9 bases. CDR3 length equals 16 residues. V gave up 2 bases and J gave up 9 bases; unmatched junction bases: 11. Germline CDR1 and CDR2: ENHRY and SYGVKD. CDR3 sequence: CAISEPGTGRDSEQFF. The CDR3 nucleotides are TGTGCCATCAGTGAGCCAGGGACAGGGAGGGATAGTGAGCAGTTCTTC.